This TCR beta chain emerged from a study of post-analysis software for immune sequencing data. Study-level background: Several disease courses (relapsing-remitting, secondary progressive and progressive-relapsing) of multiple sclerosis were included. Study findings and constraints: Four or five TRBV segments, TRBV5-6, TRBV5-1 and TRBV20-1 among them, were found more frequent in patients than controls. Normalized Chao1 diversity was significantly reduced in patients versus controls. F measure showed strong co-clustering of same-batch samples.

Unique molecular identifiers had been added to the TCR beta cDNA libraries. Yield was around 500,000 cDNA molecules from approximately 0.91 to 9.4 million T cells. Using its own MiXCR run on the PCR reads, TCRdb lists one record per CDR3 protein. The table shows around 400,000 distinct CDR3 sequences, with 30% to 45% occurring only once. This CDR3 has 12 residues. The germline CDR1 and CDR2 sequences are SGHAT and FQNNGV. On this clonotype: Its specificity is unknown. Compared with germline, one end of the junction differs, possibly owing to a read error.

This TCR was recovered from a girl under 18 with multiple sclerosis. J is TRBJ1-2 and V is TRBV11-2; D not resolved. Input material: blood. The CDR3 nucleotides read TGTGCCAGCGGCTTTGCGGGTGCTGGCTACACCTTC. It translates to CASGFAGAGYTF.